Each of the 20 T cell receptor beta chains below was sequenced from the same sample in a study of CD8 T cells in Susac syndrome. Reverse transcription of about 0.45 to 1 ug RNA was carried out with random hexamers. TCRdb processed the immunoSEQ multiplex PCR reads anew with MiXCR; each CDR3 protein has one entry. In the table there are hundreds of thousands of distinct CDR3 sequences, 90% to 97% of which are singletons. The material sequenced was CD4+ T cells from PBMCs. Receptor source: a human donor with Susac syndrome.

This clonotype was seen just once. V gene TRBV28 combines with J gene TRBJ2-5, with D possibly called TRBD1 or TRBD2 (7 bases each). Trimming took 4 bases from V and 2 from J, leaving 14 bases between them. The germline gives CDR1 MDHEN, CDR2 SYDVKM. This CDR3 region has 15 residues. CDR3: CASSWEGQRQETQYF. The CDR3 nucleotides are TGTGCCAGCAGTTGGGAGGGACAGAGACAAGAGACCCAGTACTTC.

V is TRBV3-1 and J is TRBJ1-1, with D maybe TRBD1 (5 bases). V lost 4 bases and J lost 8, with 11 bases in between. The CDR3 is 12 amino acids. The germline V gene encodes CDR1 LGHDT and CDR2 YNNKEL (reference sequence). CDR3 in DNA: TGTGCCAGCAGCCGAGGGGAGGTAGAAGCTTTCTTT. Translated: CASSRGEVEAFF.

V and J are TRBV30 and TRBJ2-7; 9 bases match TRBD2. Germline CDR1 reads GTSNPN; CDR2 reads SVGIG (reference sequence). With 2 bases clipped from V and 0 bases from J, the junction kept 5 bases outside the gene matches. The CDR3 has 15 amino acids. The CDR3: CAWSRNSGSSYEQYF. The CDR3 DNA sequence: TGTGCCTGGAGTCGTAATAGCGGGAGCTCCTACGAGCAGTACTTC.

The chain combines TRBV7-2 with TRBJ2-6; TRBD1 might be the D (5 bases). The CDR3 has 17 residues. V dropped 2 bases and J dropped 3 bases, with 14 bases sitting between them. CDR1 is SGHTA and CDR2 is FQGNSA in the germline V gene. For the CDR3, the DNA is TGTGCCAGCAGCTTACGAGACAGCCAGGTTGGGGCCAACGTCCTGACTTTC. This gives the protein CASSLRDSQVGANVLTF.

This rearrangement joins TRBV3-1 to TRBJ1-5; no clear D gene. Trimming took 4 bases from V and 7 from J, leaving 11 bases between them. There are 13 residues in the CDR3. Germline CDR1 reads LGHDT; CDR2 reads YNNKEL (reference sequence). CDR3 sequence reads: CASSPSRAQPQHF. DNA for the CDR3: TGTGCCAGCAGCCCTTCGAGGGCCCAGCCCCAGCATTTT.

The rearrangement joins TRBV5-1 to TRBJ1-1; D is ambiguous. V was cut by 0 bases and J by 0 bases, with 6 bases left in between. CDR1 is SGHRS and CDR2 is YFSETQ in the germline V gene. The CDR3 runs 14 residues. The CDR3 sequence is CASSLEFMNTEAFF. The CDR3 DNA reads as TGCGCCAGCAGCTTGGAGTTCATGAACACTGAAGCTTTCTTT.

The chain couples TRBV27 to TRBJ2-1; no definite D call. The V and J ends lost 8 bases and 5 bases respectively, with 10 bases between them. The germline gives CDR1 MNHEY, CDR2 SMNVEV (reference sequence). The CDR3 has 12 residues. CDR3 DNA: TGTGCCAGCGGAATCTCTGACAATGAGCAGTTCTTC. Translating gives CASGISDNEQFF.

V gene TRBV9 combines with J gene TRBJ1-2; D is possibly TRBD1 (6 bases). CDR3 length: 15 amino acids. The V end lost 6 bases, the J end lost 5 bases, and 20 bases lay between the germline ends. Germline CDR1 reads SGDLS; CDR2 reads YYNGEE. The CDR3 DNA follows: TGTGCCAGCACCGAGGACAGCTCTCAATGGTATGGCTACACCTTC. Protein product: CASTEDSSQWYGYTF.

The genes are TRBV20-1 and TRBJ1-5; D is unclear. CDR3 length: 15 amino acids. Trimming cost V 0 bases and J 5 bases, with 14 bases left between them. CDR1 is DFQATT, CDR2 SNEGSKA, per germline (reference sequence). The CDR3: CSAREESLWDQPQHF. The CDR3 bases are TGCAGTGCTAGAGAGGAATCCCTCTGGGATCAGCCCCAGCATTTT.

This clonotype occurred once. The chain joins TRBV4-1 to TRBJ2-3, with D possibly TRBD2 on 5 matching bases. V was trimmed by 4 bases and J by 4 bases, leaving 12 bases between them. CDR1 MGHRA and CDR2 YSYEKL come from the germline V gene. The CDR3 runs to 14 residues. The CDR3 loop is CASSLEERADTQYF. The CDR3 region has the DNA TGCGCCAGCAGCCTAGAGGAGAGGGCAGATACGCAGTATTTT.

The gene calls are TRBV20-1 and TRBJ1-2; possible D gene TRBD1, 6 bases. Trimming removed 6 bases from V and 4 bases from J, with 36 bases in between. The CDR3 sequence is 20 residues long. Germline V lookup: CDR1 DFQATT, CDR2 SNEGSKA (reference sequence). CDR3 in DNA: TGCAGTGCGCAACGCCCCGGGGGGAACATCAGGACAGACAGTACCTATGGCTACACCTTC. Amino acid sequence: CSAQRPGGNIRTDSTYGYTF.

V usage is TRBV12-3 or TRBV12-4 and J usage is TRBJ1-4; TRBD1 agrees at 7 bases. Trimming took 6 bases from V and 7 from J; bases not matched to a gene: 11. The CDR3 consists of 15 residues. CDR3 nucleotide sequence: TGTGCCAGCAGAGGGGGCATCAGTTATGGTGAAAAACTGTTTTTT. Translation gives CASRGGISYGEKLFF.

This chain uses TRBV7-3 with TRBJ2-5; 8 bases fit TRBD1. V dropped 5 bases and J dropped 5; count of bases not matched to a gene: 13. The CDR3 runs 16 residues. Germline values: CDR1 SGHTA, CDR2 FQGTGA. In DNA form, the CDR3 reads TGTGCCAGCAGCCTAGGACAGGGCGTCGGAGTGGAGACCCAGTACTTC. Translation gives CASSLGQGVGVETQYF.

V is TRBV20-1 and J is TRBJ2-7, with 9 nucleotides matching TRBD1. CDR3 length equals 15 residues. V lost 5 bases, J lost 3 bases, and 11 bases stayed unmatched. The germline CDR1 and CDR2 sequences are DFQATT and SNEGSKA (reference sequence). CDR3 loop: CSASQGDRAHYEQYF. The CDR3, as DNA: TGCAGTGCTTCCCAAGGGGACAGGGCCCACTACGAGCAGTACTTC.

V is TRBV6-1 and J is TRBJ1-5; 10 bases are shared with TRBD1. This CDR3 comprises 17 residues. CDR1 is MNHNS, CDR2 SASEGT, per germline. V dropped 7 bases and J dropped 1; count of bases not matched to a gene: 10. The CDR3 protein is CASNAGTGVGSNQPQHF. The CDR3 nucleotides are TGTGCCAGCAACGCCGGGACAGGGGTAGGAAGCAATCAGCCCCAGCATTTT.

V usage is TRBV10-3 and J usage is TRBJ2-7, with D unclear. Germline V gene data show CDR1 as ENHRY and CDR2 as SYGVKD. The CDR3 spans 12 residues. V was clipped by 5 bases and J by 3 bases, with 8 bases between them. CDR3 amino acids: CAISNRYYEQYF. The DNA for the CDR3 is TGTGCCATCAGTAACAGATACTACGAGCAGTACTTC.

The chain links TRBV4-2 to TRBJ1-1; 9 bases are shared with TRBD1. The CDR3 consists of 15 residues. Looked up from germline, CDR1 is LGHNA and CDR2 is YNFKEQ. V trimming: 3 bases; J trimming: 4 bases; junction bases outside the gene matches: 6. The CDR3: CASSHGDRASTEAFF. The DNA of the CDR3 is TGTGCCAGCAGCCATGGGGACAGGGCTAGCACTGAAGCTTTCTTT.

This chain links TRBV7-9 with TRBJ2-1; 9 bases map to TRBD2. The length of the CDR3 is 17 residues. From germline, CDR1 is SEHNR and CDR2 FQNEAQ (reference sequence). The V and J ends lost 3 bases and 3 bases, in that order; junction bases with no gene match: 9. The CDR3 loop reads CASSFVRGAGGYNEQFF. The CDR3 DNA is TGTGCCAGCAGCTTCGTCCGAGGAGCGGGAGGCTACAATGAGCAGTTCTTC.

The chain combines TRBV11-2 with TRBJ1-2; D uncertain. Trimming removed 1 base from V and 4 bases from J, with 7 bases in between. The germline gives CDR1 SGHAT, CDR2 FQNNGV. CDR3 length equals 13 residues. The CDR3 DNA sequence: TGTGCCAGCAGCTTAGGCAGTAGCTATGGCTACACCTTC. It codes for CASSLGSSYGYTF.

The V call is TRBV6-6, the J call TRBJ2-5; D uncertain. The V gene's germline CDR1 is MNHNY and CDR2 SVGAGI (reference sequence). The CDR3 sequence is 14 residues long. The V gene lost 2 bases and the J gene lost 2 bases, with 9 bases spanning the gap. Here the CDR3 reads CASSYSTDQETQYF. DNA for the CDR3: TGTGCCAGCAGTTACAGTACAGATCAAGAGACCCAGTACTTC.